This T cell receptor beta chain was sequenced for a study of brain T cells in children with intractable seizures (dated by TCRdb to the early 2020s). In the study overall: As a first screen for immune gene transcripts, resected brain tissue from roughly 57 pediatric epilepsy surgery cases was run on a NanoString immunology panel. Of the roughly twelve selected surgery cases, pre-surgery blood was also sequenced for eight, so four had brain tissue only.

This clone occurred once. This receptor's antigen is unknown. Per-nucleotide qualities are absent, and no much larger clonotype sits a single base away. The immunoSEQ assay was used to generate TCR beta chain sequences from genomic DNA. The authors' pipeline ran thus. CDR3 sequences that did not begin with the conserved framework cysteine at position 104 were removed manually. Clonality was calculated as one minus the normalized Shannon's Diversity Index, with values ranging from 0 (maximal diversity) to 1 (oligoclonal). Chi-squared comparison-of-proportions tests were used to check whether the frequency of the same CDR3 differed between samples, for example brain versus blood. Public clonotypes were found through immuneACCESS searches, while the VDJdb browser was used to judge similarity to known antiviral clonotypes. Not all clones reach the TCRdb copy of this immuneACCESS table, which keeps in-frame sequences only. Checked studies attribute under half of the gap to unresolved V genes and leave the rest unexplained. V and J calls and clone size are as listed in that table; D and trimming were resolved from the DNA. For this sample there are a few hundred thousand clones; 93% appear just once. Roughly 5.7% of the sample comes from the top ten.

In the paper's terms, the time point label means: blood from clinic visit 5 months post-surgery; TSC patient then seizure free. The surgery cases that showed the highest brain T cell transcript signatures were chosen for TCR beta chain sequencing of brain tissue, and of blood when it was available. Before surgery, the patients had been given at least one anti-epileptic drug. TCR-sequenced patients were children with drug-resistant epilepsy due to tuberous sclerosis complex, focal cortical dysplasia, Rasmussen encephalitis or hemimegalencephaly. The Monarch genomic DNA purification kit was used to extract bulk genomic DNA from unsorted brain tissue and from whole blood. Broad study findings and their caveats: Sequencing depth differed between pre- and post-surgery blood, so clones missing from the pre-surgery sample may reflect undersampling. The patients' HCMV serostatus was not known, and viral specificity was inferred solely from CDR3 sequence similarity.

A distance of 9 bases separates the germline ends of V and J, which lose 3 bases and 4 bases respectively. The germline V gene encodes CDR1 KGHDR and CDR2 SFDVKD. From the cysteine up to the phenylalanine, the CDR3 has a length of 13 residues. Just CDR3 DNA is preserved here, 39 bases in frame from base 1. This chain joins TRBV24-1 to TRBJ2-7; no D gene is confidently identified. The source is a boy in the first two years of life with tuberous sclerosis and intractable seizures. Sequenced here: peripheral blood, sampled roughly 5 months after surgery. The CDR3 in this case is CATSDPDRYEQYF. The DNA sequence reads TGTGCCACCAGTGATCCGGACCGGTACGAGCAGTACTTC.